This T cell receptor (beta chain) was recorded in a study of Ad26.COV2.S vaccination and SARS-CoV-2 variants. Study-level points and caveats: The TCR breadth and depth analyses may have understated or missed part of the total T cell responses.

TCRdb's copy holds only in-frame clones and misses some; the assay was immunoSEQ multiplex PCR. The repertoire holds roughly 400,000 clones, with around 93% as singletons. Of note for this clone: Its specificity is not known.

The CDR3 extends over 13 amino acids. Germline V lookup: CDR1 SGHVS, CDR2 FQNEAQ. Trimming cost V 1 base and J 14 bases, with 17 bases left between them. Stated treatment: 19 received Ad26.COV2.S at low or high dose, single or two shots; roughly five received placebo; per-sample allocation not given. Material that was analyzed had been drawn on day 63 after the first vaccine or placebo injection. The receptor's source is a person aged 18-65 years who received the Ad26.COV2.S COVID-19 vaccine or a placebo. The sample in question was peripheral blood, obtained in a trial of Ad26.COV2.S vaccine versus placebo. The V call is TRBV7-8, the J call TRBJ1-2, with D unclear. As DNA, the CDR3 is TGTGCCAGCAGCTTAGAAGTAAATAGGAGTGTGACCTTC. It specifies CASSLEVNRSVTF.